This T cell receptor (beta chain) was observed in a study of regulatory T cells. Primers: 52 TRBV forward and 13 TRBJ reverse. Assay: immunoSEQ multiplex PCR; the TCRdb copy retains only in-frame clones and omits some. The sample carries tens of thousands of clones, about nine tenths recorded once. Study outcomes and limitations: Regulatory T cells showed the strongest V-J pair restriction and V/J gene skewing among patient repertoires. Hydrophobic residues at CDR3 positions 6 and 7 were enriched in conventional CD4+ T cells of CD3G-deficient patients.

A remark on this clone: What it recognizes is unknown.

The CDR3 loop spans 16 amino acids. Germline CDR1 is KGHSH and CDR2 is LQKENI. Trimming took off 5 bases at V and 1 base at J, with 17 bases between the two ends. The chain is built from TRBV18 and TRBJ1-2; perhaps TRBD1 as D (6 bases). The specimen sequenced was conventional CD4+ T cells sorted from blood. The source of this sequence is a person under 35 with CD3G deficiency. Here the CDR3 reads CASSNRQAINNYGYTF. The CDR3 region has the DNA TGTGCCAGCTCAAACCGACAGGCCATTAATAACTATGGCTACACCTTC.